This T cell receptor beta chain came from a study of T cell repertoires in cytomegalovirus infection. Study at large: Both recently identified HLA-C-restricted and well-studied HLA-B-restricted CMV epitopes were used in the study.

From the reads, TCRdb called clonotypes with MiXCR, one entry per CDR3 protein. Of some 480,000 distinct CDR3 sequences listed, roughly a third are singletons. The CDR3 has 18 residues. Trimming shortened V by 3 bases and J by 0 bases, and 18 bases separated the two germline ends. Germline loops: CDR1 LGHDT, CDR2 YNNKEL (reference sequence). Broader study findings: It was HLA-C-restricted CMV-specific TCR beta clonotypes that dominated the response ex vivo.

In regard to this clonotype: Its antigen remains unidentified.

The sample in question was cultured PBMCs, obtained from culture after CMV antigen stimulation. V gene TRBV3-1 combines with J gene TRBJ2-4; D call uncertain. This clonotype originated in a human donor in good health (CMV status not recorded). Some clones in this sample may be carry-over from other donors' samples. CDR3 protein: CASSHGTSHTLAKNIQYF. As DNA, the CDR3 is TGTGCCAGCAGCCACGGAACTTCACACACACTAGCCAAAAACATTCAGTACTTC.